The present entry profiles one TCR beta chain with its context. Its target is unknown. Reasons for excluding patients were uncontrolled infection, other autoimmune disease, pregnancy or lactation. The source material, RNA transcripts, was used to amplify TCR beta CDR3 regions. The HTBI primer set served for first-round RT-PCR of the TCR CDR3. TCRdb analysed the multiplex PCR reads with MiXCR anew, one entry per CDR3 protein. The data contain approximately 700,000 distinct CDR3 sequences, about 16% of them singletons. This CDR3 has 13 amino acids. Trimming took off 7 bases at V and 6 bases at J, with 18 bases between the two ends. Germline V CDR1 and CDR2: SQVTM, ANQGSEA. The data were obtained in a study of T cells in Graves' hyperthyroidism and ophthalmopathy. Study outcomes and limitations: The model foresaw ophthalmopathy a median about 6.5 months prior to onset.

This sequence was found in a man between 18 and 29 years old with Graves' hyperthyroidism. The chain links TRBV29-1 to TRBJ1-1; D may be TRBD1 (5 bases). Specimen: blood. The CDR3 nucleotides read TGCAGCGGATGGGACCTTATAGGGGCTGAAGCTTTCTTT. It specifies CSGWDLIGAEAFF.